These 23 T cell receptor beta chains were sequenced from one sample in a study of STAT5B mutations in CD4+ large granular lymphocyte leukemia. The method was immunoSEQ multiplex PCR; TCRdb's version includes in-frame clones alone and lacks a portion of them. The table lists 30,000 to 35,000 clones, more than 70% of them singletons. Sequencing was done on a sample of CD4+ T cells from blood buffy coats. All receptors come from a human donor in good health.

The count of this clone is one. The gene calls are TRBV7-7 and TRBJ2-5; D perhaps matches TRBD2 (6 bases). The CDR3 is 13 residues long. Germline V lookup: CDR1 SSHAT, CDR2 FNYEAQ (reference sequence). V was cut by 5 bases and J by 4 bases, with 11 bases left in between. CDR3 bases: TGTGCCAGCAGCCTGAGGGGAGGAGAGACCCAGTACTTC. It encodes CASSLRGGETQYF.

The chain couples TRBV29-1 to TRBJ2-3, with a tentative D call TRBD1 (6 bases). The V gene's germline CDR1 is SQVTM and CDR2 ANQGSEA. V lost 5 bases and J lost 4, with 16 bases in between. The CDR3 runs 14 residues. CDR3 loop: CSVLQGVGADTQYF. In nucleotides, the CDR3 is TGCAGCGTTTTACAGGGCGTGGGTGCAGATACGCAGTATTTT.

The chain employs TRBV25-1 and TRBJ2-2; possibly TRBD2 for D (7 bases). The CDR3 totals 16 residues. Germline CDR1 MGHDK, CDR2 SYGVNS. V was shortened by 3 bases and J by 0 bases, with 11 bases between the two germline ends. CDR3 loop: CASSEVGGANTGELFF. The CDR3 region has the DNA TGTGCCAGCAGTGAGGTAGGGGGGGCGAACACCGGGGAGCTGTTTTTT.

This clone was observed a handful of times. CDR3 in DNA: TGTGCCAGCTCGTTTGGGAACACCGGGGAGCTGTTTTTT. This encodes CASSFGNTGELFF. The chain is built from TRBV2 and TRBJ2-2; D gene uncertain. The CDR3 is 13 amino acids. Looked up from germline, CDR1 is SNHLY and CDR2 is FYNNEI. Between the trimmed V and J ends, which lost 8 bases and 1 base, there was a span of 8 bases.

The chain joins TRBV10-1 to TRBJ2-1; TRBD1 aligns across 10 bases. V lost 4 bases to trimming and J lost 9 bases; unmatched junction nucleotides: 15. There are 17 residues in the CDR3. Germline V gives CDR1 WNHNN, CDR2 SYGVQD (reference sequence). CDR3 DNA sequence: TGCGCCAGCAGTGGGGGACAGGGGCTCACGGGGGGTGGTGAGCAGTTCTTC. Protein: CASSGGQGLTGGGEQFF.

The CDR3 here is CASSRTGEKNTF. DNA for the CDR3: TGTGCCAGCAGTCGGACAGGGGAAAAGAACACCTTC. The V gene is TRBV2, the J gene TRBJ1-2; TRBD1 agrees at 9 bases. CDR1 SNHLY and CDR2 FYNNEI come from the germline V gene. The J segment lost 12 bases and the V segment lost 5 bases, leaving 7 bases of the junction unmatched. The CDR3 is 12 residues long.

V usage is TRBV10-2 and J usage is TRBJ2-7, with TRBD2 identical over 8 bases. The CDR3 has 14 amino acids. Unmatched junction bases numbered 4, after V lost 4 bases and J lost 2 bases. Germline V gene sequence: CDR1 WSHSY, CDR2 SAAADI. The CDR3 DNA reads as TGCGCCAGCAGTGCGGGGGGGCTCCCCTACGAGCAGTACTTC. Protein: CASSAGGLPYEQYF.

The chain recombines TRBV6-5 with TRBJ1-1; the D gene is possibly TRBD1 (5 bases). This CDR3 contains 15 residues. CDR1 and CDR2 (germline): MNHEY, SVGAGI. V lost 6 bases, J lost 1 base, and 15 bases lay in between. Written as DNA, the CDR3 is TGTGCCAGCAGGCCAACCGGGACCCAGAACACTGAAGCTTTCTTT. This gives the protein CASRPTGTQNTEAFF.

The chain is built from TRBV7-9 and TRBJ1-2; 7 bases are shared with TRBD1. The V gene end was trimmed by 4 bases and the J gene end by 5 bases; junction bases not matched to a gene: 4. Germline V gene data show CDR1 as SEHNR and CDR2 as FQNEAQ (reference sequence). The CDR3 has 13 residues. CDR3 nucleotides: TGTGCCAGCAGCTCTACAGGGGAATATGGCTACACCTTC. This gives the protein CASSSTGEYGYTF.

The chain combines TRBV5-1 with TRBJ1-1; unclear D gene. Germline V gene data show CDR1 as SGHRS and CDR2 as YFSETQ. V was shortened by 6 bases and J by 0 bases, with 12 bases between the two germline ends. The CDR3 is 14 amino acids. The CDR3 here is CASNRARMNTEAFF. CDR3 bases: TGCGCCAGCAATCGGGCCAGGATGAACACTGAAGCTTTCTTT.

J is TRBJ1-1 and V is TRBV10-2; a weak D match, TRBD1 (5 bases). The germline V gene has CDR1 WSHSY and CDR2 SAAADI. V lost 5 bases to trimming and J lost 6 bases, with 13 bases between them. CDR3 length: 13 amino acids. The CDR3, as DNA: TGCGCCAGCAGTACCCAGGGTGTAGCTGAAGCTTTCTTT. It encodes CASSTQGVAEAFF.

The chain couples TRBV9 to TRBJ2-7, with TRBD2 matching over 7 bases. The CDR3 covers 17 residues. In germline, CDR1 is SGDLS, CDR2 YYNGEE. V lost 4 bases, J lost 0 bases, and 13 bases stayed unmatched. The CDR3 sequence: CASSPGGGPRSSYEQYF. CDR3 nucleotides: TGTGCCAGCAGCCCAGGCGGGGGACCCAGGAGCTCCTACGAGCAGTACTTC. Full variable domain (remainder filled in from reference TRBV9 and TRBJ2-7): DSGVTQTPKHLITATGQRVTLRCSPRSGDLSVYWYQQSLDQGLQFLIQYYNGEERAKGNILERFSAQQFPDLHSELNLSSLELGDSALYFCASSPGGGPRSSYEQYFGPGTRLTVT.

A single count supports this clone. The chain joins TRBV29-1 to TRBJ2-6, with D perhaps TRBD2 (6 bases). Germline assignment: CDR1 SQVTM and CDR2 ANQGSEA. V was trimmed by 4 bases and J by 0 bases, leaving 10 bases between them. The CDR3 loop spans 15 amino acids. The CDR3 coding sequence is TGCAGCGTTGGGCGGGGAAACTCTGGGGCCAACGTCCTGACTTTC. Its protein product is CSVGRGNSGANVLTF. Filled out from reference TRBV29-1 and TRBJ2-6, the complete variable domain reads SAVISQKPSRDICQRGTSLTIQCQVDSQVTMMFWYRQQPGQSLTLIATANQGSEATYESGFVIDKFPISRPNLTFSTLTVSNMSPEDSSIYLCSVGRGNSGANVLTFGAGSRLTVL.

The chain combines TRBV30 with TRBJ1-2, with D perhaps TRBD1 (5 bases). The CDR3 has 14 residues. The ends were cut back, 4 bases at V and 6 bases at J, with 18 bases in the middle. Per the germline V gene, CDR1 is GTSNPN and CDR2 is SVGIG (reference sequence). The CDR3 DNA is TGTGCCTGGACCAACCACGGGGGATTCGATGGCTACACCTTC. Encoded protein: CAWTNHGGFDGYTF.

The V and J genes are TRBV30 and TRBJ2-7; 7 nucleotides line up with TRBD1. Per the germline V gene, CDR1 is GTSNPN and CDR2 is SVGIG (reference sequence). This CDR3 spans 14 amino acids. V was pared by 4 bases and J by 2 bases, with 8 bases of the junction left unmatched. CDR3 region: CAWTGQLLTYEQYF. CDR3 sequence (DNA): TGTGCCTGGACGGGACAGCTCCTCACCTACGAGCAGTACTTC.

This chain joins TRBV18 and TRBJ1-4, with D unresolved. The CDR3 covers 14 residues. Germline V lookup: CDR1 KGHSH, CDR2 LQKENI. V gave up 3 bases and J gave up 8 bases, with 13 bases separating them. The CDR3 spells CASSPGGRDEKLFF. In nucleotides, the CDR3 is TGTGCCAGCTCACCCGGAGGGCGAGACGAAAAACTGTTTTTT.

CDR3 amino acids: CASSARQGWSYGYTF. In DNA form, the CDR3 reads TGTGCCAGCAGTGCCCGACAGGGTTGGAGCTATGGCTACACCTTC. This rearrangement joins TRBV25-1 to TRBJ1-2, with 7 bases lining up with TRBD1. The CDR3 is 15 amino acids. From germline, CDR1 is MGHDK and CDR2 SYGVNS. The J segment lost 4 bases and the V segment lost 4 bases, leaving 9 bases of the junction unmatched.

Only one count was recorded for this clone. This sequence joins TRBV9 and TRBJ1-3; a weak D match, TRBD1 (6 bases). Germline V gene sequence: CDR1 SGDLS, CDR2 YYNGEE. This CDR3 region has 16 residues. V shed 4 bases and J shed 2 bases, with 16 bases lying between them. In DNA form, the CDR3 reads TGTGCCAGCAGCCCTTCTGGCAGGGGAACTGGAAACACCATATATTTT. Amino acids: CASSPSGRGTGNTIYF.

V is TRBV19 and J is TRBJ1-5, with D possibly TRBD1 on 6 matching bases. CDR1 and CDR2 (germline): LNHDA, SQIVND (reference sequence). Deletions cut 7 bases from V and 2 bases from J, with 15 bases between. The CDR3 is 15 amino acids. The CDR3 protein is CASTLRGAGNQPQHF. The CDR3 DNA reads TGTGCCAGTACCCTTCGGGGGGCTGGCAATCAGCCCCAGCATTTT.

The chain uses TRBV2 and TRBJ2-4; 7 bases match TRBD1. V was pared by 6 bases and J by 7 bases, with 9 bases of the junction left unmatched. Germline loops: CDR1 SNHLY, CDR2 FYNNEI. The CDR3 runs 14 residues. This CDR3 reads CASSGTGVSNIQYF. CDR3 nucleotides: TGTGCCAGCAGCGGAACAGGGGTATCGAACATTCAGTACTTC.

The V gene is TRBV5-4, the J gene TRBJ1-2, with no clear D. CDR1 and CDR2 (germline): SGHNT, YYREEE (reference sequence). The ends were cut back, 4 bases at V and 4 bases at J, with 11 bases in the middle. This CDR3 contains 13 residues. Here the CDR3 DNA reads TGTGCCAGCAGCGCTGAGCCGAGCTATGGCTACACCTTC. Translating it yields CASSAEPSYGYTF.

V gene TRBV5-4 combines with J gene TRBJ2-5, with D perhaps matching TRBD2 (6 bases). The CDR3 runs 15 residues. V gave up 1 base and J gave up 5 bases, with 15 bases separating them. Germline V lookup: CDR1 SGHNT, CDR2 YYREEE (reference sequence). The CDR3 protein is CASSLRLGEGETQYF. The DNA of the CDR3 is TGTGCCAGCAGCTTGAGACTAGGCGAGGGGGAGACCCAGTACTTC.

J is TRBJ2-3 and V is TRBV29-1, with 8 bases aligning to TRBD2. Trimming took 5 bases from V and 6 from J; bases not matched to a gene: 1. CDR3 length: 11 amino acids. Per germline, CDR1 SQVTM and CDR2 ANQGSEA. The CDR3 sequence: CSVREGDTQYF. The DNA of the CDR3 is TGCAGCGTTCGGGAGGGGGATACGCAGTATTTT.